These 31 T cell receptor beta chains share one sample of origin, sequenced in a study of T cell clonality in common variable immunodeficiency. Produced via immunoSEQ multiplex PCR; TCRdb's table is partial and in-frame only. This sample carries about 47,000 clones, none of them present only once. The sample taken for sequencing was peripheral blood mononuclear cells. The receptors originated from a person aged 18 to 70 in good health.

This clone occurred many times. The read stops 3 residues short of the end of the CDR3; the missing end is completed from the germline J gene. The chain carries TRBV20-1 and TRBJ2-3, with 7 bases matching TRBD2. With 3 bases clipped from V and 1 base from J, the junction kept 7 bases outside the gene matches. CDR1 is DFQATT, CDR2 SNEGSKA, per germline (reference sequence). The CDR3 is made up of 15 amino acids. CDR3 bases read: TGCAGTGCTAGCTCCGCGCTAGCGGGCACAGATACG. Translating gives CSASSALAGTDT. The whole CDR3 reads CSASSALAGTDTQYF.

In its sample, this clone was seen many times. Coverage ceases 3 residues before the CDR3 finishes, and the germline J gene fills in the end. This chain connects TRBV19 to TRBJ2-5, with TRBD2 matching 9 bases. CDR3 length: 15 residues. The V and J ends lost 2 bases and 5 bases, in that order; junction bases with no gene match: 6. Germline assignment: CDR1 LNHDA and CDR2 SQIVND (reference sequence). Incomplete CDR3 DNA: TGTGCCAGTAGTATACAGCGCGGGAGGGCCGAGACC. It translates to CASSIQRGRAET. The whole CDR3 protein is CASSIQRGRAETQYF.

Many counts were recorded for this clone. The read ends 3 residues shy of where the CDR3 ends; the end is completed using the germline J gene. The rearrangement joins TRBV20-1 to TRBJ2-7; a possible D gene is TRBD1 (6 bases). The germline V gene encodes CDR1 DFQATT and CDR2 SNEGSKA (reference sequence). The V end was cut by 5 bases, the J end by 2 bases, with 16 bases between. This CDR3 contains 14 residues. The covered CDR3 bases are TGCAGTGCTGTACAGGGCCAGCCCGCCTACGAG. Translation gives CSAVQGQPAYE. Given in full, the CDR3 is CSAVQGQPAYEQYF.

At least ten counts were recorded for this clone. Sequencing ends 3 residues short of the CDR3 end; the germline J gene provides the rest. The chain joins TRBV12-3 or TRBV12-4 to TRBJ2-1, with D maybe TRBD1 (6 bases). Between the trimmed V and J ends, which lost 6 bases and 4 bases, there was a span of 16 bases. The CDR3 is 15 amino acids. CDR3 bases read: TGTGCCAGCAGCACAGGGACCTTAGGGTACAATGAG. It specifies CASSTGTLGYNE. The full-length CDR3 reads as CASSTGTLGYNEQFF.

This clone showed up many times. The observed sequence ends 3 residues before the CDR3 terminus, with the missing tail filled in from the germline J gene. V and J are TRBV30 and TRBJ1-2; unclear D gene. V was shortened by 1 base and J by 7 bases, with 10 bases between the two germline ends. Germline V lookup: CDR1 GTSNPN, CDR2 SVGIG (reference sequence). CDR3 length: 12 residues. This CDR3 reads CAWSGKGSGYTF. The CDR3 DNA, read in part, is TGTGCCTGGAGTGGTAAGGGTAGTGGC.

Of note for this clone: A much larger clone differs from this one at a single base, so this may be a read error. The sequenced fragment ends 3 residues before the CDR3 boundary, so the rest is inferred from the germline J gene. The chain has TRBV18 and TRBJ2-2; a possible D gene is TRBD1 (5 bases). CDR1 KGHSH and CDR2 LQKENI come from the germline V gene. CDR3 length: 15 amino acids. This CDR3 reads CASSPRGKGANVLFF. The CDR3 DNA, read in part, is TGTGCCAGCTCACCAAGGGGTAAAGGGGCCAACGTG.

This clone was recorded many times. The missing CDR3 end, 3 residues past where the read stops, is filled in from the germline J gene. The chain has TRBV10-3 and TRBJ1-2; D remains unclear. The germline V gene has CDR1 ENHRY and CDR2 SYGVKD. This CDR3 region has 13 residues. V was pared by 8 bases and J by 2 bases, with 12 bases between. The CDR3 loop is CAIVNNPNYGYTF. CDR3 DNA (partial): TGTGCCATCGTTAACAACCCAAACTATGGC.

This clone was counted many times. The read finishes 3 residues shy of the CDR3 end, and the germline J gene is used to complete it. The J gene is TRBJ1-5, the V gene TRBV19; 9 bases line up with TRBD1. V lost 6 bases and J lost 6; bases outside the gene matches: 24. This CDR3 region has 20 residues. CDR1 is LNHDA and CDR2 is SQIVND in the germline V gene (reference sequence). The DNA read from the CDR3 is TGTGCCAGTAGACCAATATTCCTACGCTCTACAGGGGGCTTAGGTCAGCCC. This gives the protein CASRPIFLRSTGGLGQP. The full CDR3 sequence reads CASRPIFLRSTGGLGQPQHF.

This clone showed up many times. The read comes to an end 3 residues before the CDR3 does, leaving the germline J gene to fill in the end. V usage is TRBV19 and J usage is TRBJ1-6, with 10 nucleotides matching TRBD1. This CDR3 is 16 amino acids long. V lost 4 bases and J lost 11; bases outside the gene matches: 11. The germline CDR1 and CDR2 sequences are LNHDA and SQIVND (reference sequence). Here the CDR3 reads CASSTGQGGFLAPLHF. Partial CDR3 DNA: TGTGCCAGTAGTACTGGACAGGGGGGATTTTTGGCACCC.

This clone was detected many times. The read ends 3 residues shy of where the CDR3 ends; the end is completed using the germline J gene. This chain uses TRBV10-3 with TRBJ2-5; 9 bases map to TRBD2. The CDR3 loop spans 16 amino acids. V gave up 5 bases and J gave up 1 base; unmatched junction bases: 8. Per germline, CDR1 ENHRY and CDR2 SYGVKD. CDR3 DNA, as far as it was read: TGTGCCATCAGTTCCTATAGCGGGGGCCCCCAAGAGACC. This codes for CAISSYSGGPQET. The full CDR3 protein reads CAISSYSGGPQETQYF.

This clone was detected many times. The read is 3 residues too short to cover the CDR3 end, so that end is filled in from the germline J gene. The rearrangement uses TRBV7-2 and TRBJ2-5; the match to TRBD2 covers 7 bases. V lost 5 bases and J lost 4; bases outside the gene matches: 10. The V gene's germline CDR1 is SGHTA and CDR2 FQGNSA. The CDR3 spans 15 residues. The part of the CDR3 DNA that was read is TGTGCCAGCAGCCCACCGTCGGGGGGAAGAGAGACC. Translated, it gives CASSPPSGGRET. The full CDR3 reads CASSPPSGGRETQYF.

This clone was recorded many times. The observed sequence ends 3 residues before the CDR3 terminus, with the missing tail filled in from the germline J gene. The V call is TRBV10-3, the J call TRBJ1-2, with a tentative D call TRBD1 (5 bases). The V gene's germline CDR1 is ENHRY and CDR2 SYGVKD. Trimming cost V 4 bases and J 2 bases, with 11 bases left between them. This CDR3 spans 14 amino acids. CDR3 residues: CAISGRTRNYGYTF. The covered CDR3 bases are TGTGCCATCAGTGGTCGGACAAGGAACTATGGC.

Ten or more counts support this clone. CDR3 residues: CAWSEGVGEKLFF. The part of the CDR3 DNA that was read is TGTGCCTGGAGTGAGGGGGTTGGTGAAAAG. The J gene is TRBJ2-2, the V gene TRBV30; D perhaps matches TRBD1 (6 bases). The DNA ends 3 residues before the CDR3 does, and the rest of the CDR3 is filled in from the germline J gene. The CDR3 length is 13 residues. The germline gives CDR1 GTSNPN, CDR2 SVGIG (reference sequence).

This clone was seen repeatedly, ten times or more. The CDR3 extends 3 residues past the end of the read, so its final part is completed from the germline J gene. This chain uses TRBV7-8 with TRBJ1-5; D remains ambiguous. Germline CDR1 and CDR2: SGHVS and FQNEAQ. Trimming removed 0 bases at V and 5 bases at J, with 8 bases between. The CDR3 is 14 amino acids. CDR3 DNA, as far as it was read: TGTGCCAGCAGCTTAGCCGCCCAGTATCAGCCC. It is translated as CASSLAAQYQP. The whole CDR3 sequence is CASSLAAQYQPQHF.

The part of the CDR3 DNA that was read is TGCGCCAGCAGCTTGCAGGGTTTCAAGGGTAATGAG. This codes for CASSLQGFKGNE. The whole CDR3 sequence reads CASSLQGFKGNEQFF. The V gene is TRBV5-1, the J gene TRBJ2-1, with D tentatively TRBD1 (5 bases). The observed sequence ends 3 residues before the CDR3 terminus, with the missing tail filled in from the germline J gene. Trimming took 1 base from V and 7 from J, leaving 15 bases between them. Germline CDR1 reads SGHRS; CDR2 reads YFSETQ. CDR3 size: 15 residues.

In its sample, this clone was seen many times. The CDR3 end falls 3 residues outside the read, so it is completed with the germline J gene. V and J are TRBV5-4 and TRBJ2-3, with TRBD2 identical over 11 bases. Germline values: CDR1 SGHNT, CDR2 YYREEE (reference sequence). V trimming: 5 bases; J trimming: 1 base; junction bases outside the gene matches: 6. The CDR3 consists of 16 residues. CDR3 sequence: CASSVLTSGGTDTQYF. The part of the CDR3 DNA that was read is TGTGCCAGCAGTGTACTGACTAGCGGGGGCACAGATACG.

In this sample, this clone turned up a few times. Possible read error: a much larger clone is one base away. The CDR3 goes on 3 residues after the read ends, and that part is filled in from the germline J gene. The chain has TRBV5-1 and TRBJ2-7; D perhaps matches TRBD2 (7 bases). This CDR3 spans 13 amino acids. Looked up from germline, CDR1 is SGHRS and CDR2 is YFSETQ. CDR3 DNA (partial): TGCCCCAGCAGCCTGGGGGGGCCCTACGAG. As protein: CPSSLGGPYE. The CDR3 in its entirety is CPSSLGGPYEQYF.

This clone was observed many times. The read terminates 3 residues ahead of where the CDR3 ends, so the germline J gene completes it. V and J are TRBV18 and TRBJ1-5; D is undetermined. The ends were cut back, 8 bases at V and 4 bases at J, with 15 bases in the middle. Germline assignment: CDR1 KGHSH and CDR2 LQKENI. The CDR3 runs 14 residues. CDR3 region: CASTRSGLNQPQHF. Partial CDR3 DNA: TGTGCCAGCACCCGGTCAGGATTGAATCAGCCC.

There are many counts of this clone. The read ends 3 residues shy of where the CDR3 ends; the end is completed using the germline J gene. The chain links TRBV7-6 to TRBJ2-2, with D uncertain. Germline V gene lookup returns CDR1 SGHVS and CDR2 FNYEAQ. This CDR3 contains 14 residues. Deletions cut 0 bases from V and 1 base from J, with 3 bases between. The CDR3 DNA, read in part, is TGTGCCAGCAGCTTAGCACAGAACACCGGGGAG. Translated, it gives CASSLAQNTGE. The entire CDR3 sequence reads CASSLAQNTGELFF.

Worth noting for this clone: The read gets to within 3 residues of the CDR3 end, and the germline J gene fills in the rest. The chain links TRBV30 to TRBJ2-4, with 7 bases lining up with TRBD2. Germline values: CDR1 GTSNPN, CDR2 SVGIG (reference sequence). This CDR3 is built from 13 residues. CDR3: CAWSPRGDYGQYF. The sequenced part of the CDR3 DNA is TGTGCCTGGAGTCCCCGGGGGGACTATGGT.

This clone showed up many times. The read ends 3 residues early relative to the CDR3; the germline J gene fills the gap. This chain links TRBV30 with TRBJ2-1; unclear D gene. The length of the CDR3 is 14 residues. Trimming stripped 0 bases from V and 6 bases from J, with 12 bases between. CDR1 is GTSNPN and CDR2 is SVGIG in the germline V gene (reference sequence). The CDR3 is CAWSVDSLGNEQFF. The sequenced CDR3 bases are TGTGCCTGGAGTGTAGATAGCCTGGGCAATGAG.

This clone was observed many times. The read finishes 3 residues shy of the CDR3 end, and the germline J gene is used to complete it. The chain employs TRBV23-1 and TRBJ2-7, with 7 nucleotides matching TRBD1. TRBV23-1 is an ORF, and what it does is uncertain. J was trimmed by 3 bases and V by 7 bases; bases with no gene match: 9. CDR3 length: 14 amino acids. The sequenced part of the CDR3 DNA is TGCGCCAGCACATTCCGGGACAGTAGCTACGAG. Its translation: CASTFRDSSYE. The entire CDR3 sequence reads CASTFRDSSYEQYF.

This clone has more than one count but fewer than ten. The missing CDR3 end, 3 residues past where the read stops, is filled in from the germline J gene. This chain links TRBV20-1 with TRBJ2-3; D is undetermined. The CDR3 has 13 residues. Germline V gene lookup returns CDR1 DFQATT and CDR2 SNEGSKA (reference sequence). Trimming removed 3 bases from V and 6 bases from J, with 13 bases in between. The sequenced CDR3 bases are TGCAGTGCTAGGATGGCGGTGGCGGATACG. Encoded protein: CSARMAVADT. The whole CDR3 is CSARMAVADTQYF.

This clone has at least ten counts. The read stops 3 residues short of the end of the CDR3; the missing end is completed from the germline J gene. This chain connects TRBV20-1 to TRBJ2-1; perhaps TRBD2 as D (6 bases). Germline lookup yields CDR1 DFQATT and CDR2 SNEGSKA (reference sequence). This CDR3 contains 14 residues. V lost 1 base and J lost 9, with 16 bases in between. The part of the CDR3 DNA that was read is TGCAGTGCTAGAGGCTTTCCCGGGGGTGGTGAG. Its translation is CSARGFPGGGE. The entire CDR3 sequence reads CSARGFPGGGEQFF.

This clone was observed many times. The read ends 3 residues before the CDR3 terminus; that terminus is restored from the germline J gene. The chain couples TRBV29-1 to TRBJ2-7; 10 bases fit TRBD2. Trimming took 6 bases from V and 1 from J; bases not matched to a gene: 3. Germline CDR1 and CDR2: SQVTM and ANQGSEA. The CDR3 spans 13 residues. CDR3 sequence: CSVATSGSYEQYF. CDR3 DNA (partial): TGCAGCGTCGCGACTAGCGGGTCCTACGAG.

This clone has only a few counts. Read coverage stops 3 residues before the CDR3 terminus; the germline J gene supplies the remainder. The chain has TRBV19 and TRBJ1-2, with 8 bases aligning to TRBD1. The CDR3 sequence is 13 residues long. Germline values: CDR1 LNHDA, CDR2 SQIVND (reference sequence). CDR3 DNA, as far as it was read: TGTGCCAGTAGACAGGGGGAGCCCTACGAC. Translated: CASRQGEPYD. The CDR3, in full, reads CASRQGEPYDYTF.

This clone was observed at least ten times. CDR3 DNA, as far as it was read: TGTGCCAGTAGTGAGTCCCTACGTACTAGCACAGATACG. Amino acids: CASSESLRTSTDT. Given in full, the CDR3 is CASSESLRTSTDTQYF. The chain has TRBV19 and TRBJ2-3; no firm D call. The sequence runs out 3 residues before the end of the CDR3; the remainder is reconstructed from the germline J gene. CDR3 size: 16 residues. The V and J ends lost 5 bases and 0 bases respectively, with 15 bases between them. The V gene's germline CDR1 is LNHDA and CDR2 SQIVND (reference sequence).

This clone occurred many times. The CDR3 goes on 3 residues after the read ends, and that part is filled in from the germline J gene. The chain recombines TRBV6-2 or TRBV6-3 with TRBJ1-5; possible D gene TRBD1, 6 bases. Trimming left V 7 bases short and J 6 bases short, with 13 bases between. The germline CDR1 and CDR2 sequences are MNHEY and SVGEGT. The CDR3 totals 13 residues. CDR3 DNA (partial): TGTGCCAGCACCACAGGGTTAGGTCAGCCC. Residues: CASTTGLGQP. The full CDR3 sequence reads CASTTGLGQPQHF.

There are many counts of this clone. The CDR3 goes on 3 residues after the read ends, and that part is filled in from the germline J gene. The chain joins TRBV13 to TRBJ2-6; TRBD1 might be the D (6 bases). Germline lookup yields CDR1 PRHDT and CDR2 FYEKMQ (reference sequence). The ends were cut back, 5 bases at V and 4 bases at J, with 15 bases in the middle. The CDR3 runs to 16 residues. The part of the CDR3 DNA that was read is TGTGCCAGCAGCCACCAGGGGCGCTCAGGGGCCAACGTC. Its translation is CASSHQGRSGANV. The entire CDR3 reads CASSHQGRSGANVLTF.

This clone turned up a few times. From the germline J gene comes the end of the CDR3, since the read stops 3 residues before it. The V call is TRBV13, the J call TRBJ2-3, with TRBD2 identical over 13 bases. This CDR3 has 18 residues. CDR1 and CDR2 (germline): PRHDT, FYEKMQ (reference sequence). The chain's CDR3 is CASSKEGLAGLSQETQYF. The sequenced part of the CDR3 DNA is TGTGCCAGCAGCAAGGAGGGACTAGCGGGGTTGTCACAAGAGACG. The variable domain in full, completed from reference TRBV13 and TRBJ2-3, reads AAGVIQSPRHLIKEKRETATLKCYPIPRHDTVYWYQQGPGQDPQFLISFYEKMQSDKGSIPDRFSAQQFSDYHSELNMSSLELGDSALYFCASSKEGLAGLSQETQYFGPGTRLTVL.

This clone came up many times. The read comes to an end 3 residues before the CDR3 does, leaving the germline J gene to fill in the end. V gene TRBV4-2 combines with J gene TRBJ2-3; 13 positions match TRBD2. CDR3 length: 16 amino acids. From germline, CDR1 is LGHNA and CDR2 YNFKEQ. CDR3 in amino acids: CASSQDGTSGVQTQYF. Partial CDR3 DNA: TGTGCCAGCAGCCAAGATGGGACTAGCGGGGTGCAGACG.